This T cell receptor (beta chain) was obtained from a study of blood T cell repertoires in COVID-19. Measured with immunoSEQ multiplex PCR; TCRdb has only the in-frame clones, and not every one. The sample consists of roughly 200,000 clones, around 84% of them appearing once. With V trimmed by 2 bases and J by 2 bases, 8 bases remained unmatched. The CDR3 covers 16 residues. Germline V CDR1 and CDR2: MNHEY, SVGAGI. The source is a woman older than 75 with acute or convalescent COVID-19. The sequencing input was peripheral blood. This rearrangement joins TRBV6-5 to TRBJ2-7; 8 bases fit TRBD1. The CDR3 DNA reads TGTGCCAGCAGTTACGACCCCGGGACAGGAGCCTACGAGCAGTACTTC. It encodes CASSYDPGTGAYEQYF.